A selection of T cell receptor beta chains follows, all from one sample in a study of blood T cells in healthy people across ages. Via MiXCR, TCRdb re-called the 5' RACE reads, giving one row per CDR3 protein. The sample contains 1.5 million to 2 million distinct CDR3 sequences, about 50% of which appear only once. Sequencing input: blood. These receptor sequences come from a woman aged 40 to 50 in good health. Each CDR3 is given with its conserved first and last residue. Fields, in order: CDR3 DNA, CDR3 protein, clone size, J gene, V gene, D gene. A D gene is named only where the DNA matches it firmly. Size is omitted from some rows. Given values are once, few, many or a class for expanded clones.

CDR3nt: TGCGCCAGCAGCCAAGATTTAAGGGTCTGGGAAAAACTGTTTTTT; CDR3aa: CASSQDLRVWEKLFF; abundance: .; j_gene: TRBJ1-4; v_gene: TRBV4-3; d_gene: .
CDR3nt: TGTGCCAGCAGCCCGCACACGGGCTTGGAGACCCAGTACTTC; CDR3aa: CASSPHTGLETQYF; abundance: .; j_gene: TRBJ2-5; v_gene: TRBV11-2; d_gene: .
CDR3nt: TGTGCCAGCAGCCCCGATTGGACTAACCCCTACGAGCAGTACTTC; CDR3aa: CASSPDWTNPYEQYF; abundance: .; j_gene: TRBJ2-7; v_gene: TRBV4-2; d_gene: .
CDR3nt: TGTGCCAGCAGCTCCAGACAGAGCGGGGGCGGAGATGAGCAGTTCTTC; CDR3aa: CASSSRQSGGGDEQFF; abundance: .; j_gene: TRBJ2-1; v_gene: TRBV7-6; d_gene: TRBD2
CDR3nt: TGCAGTGCTAGAGATCAGGGGGTCCCGGGACAGGGATATGAGCAGTTCTTC; CDR3aa: CSARDQGVPGQGYEQFF; abundance: few; j_gene: TRBJ2-1; v_gene: TRBV20-1; d_gene: TRBD1
CDR3nt: TGTGCCAGCAGCCTAGGGGTTCGGGGGGAACGATATGGCTACACCTTC; CDR3aa: CASSLGVRGERYGYTF; abundance: .; j_gene: TRBJ1-2; v_gene: TRBV7-8; d_gene: .
CDR3nt: TGCAGTGCGAGGGGGATGGGGGCCAAGCACCGGGAGACCCAGTACTTC; CDR3aa: CSARGMGAKHRETQYF; abundance: few; j_gene: TRBJ2-5; v_gene: TRBV20-1; d_gene: .
CDR3nt: TGTGCCAGCAGCTTATACCCACAGGACACCATATATTTT; CDR3aa: CASSLYPQDTIYF; abundance: once; j_gene: TRBJ1-3; v_gene: TRBV7-2; d_gene: .
CDR3nt: TGTGCCAGCAGGGGACTAGATCTGGAGACCCAGTACTTC; CDR3aa: CASRGLDLETQYF; abundance: .; j_gene: TRBJ2-5; v_gene: TRBV2; d_gene: TRBD2
CDR3nt: TGCAGCGCTGCCGAAGATGGCTACACCTTC; CDR3aa: CSAAEDGYTF; abundance: .; j_gene: TRBJ1-2; v_gene: TRBV29-1; d_gene: .
CDR3nt: TGTGCCAGCAGCCCCCTAACCAGGATTCAAGAGACCCAGTACTTC; CDR3aa: CASSPLTRIQETQYF; abundance: .; j_gene: TRBJ2-5; v_gene: TRBV7-2; d_gene: .
CDR3nt: TGCAGTGCTAGATCCGGAAAGGGGGTCAATGAGCAGTACTTC; CDR3aa: CSARSGKGVNEQYF; abundance: .; j_gene: TRBJ2-7; v_gene: TRBV20-1; d_gene: .
CDR3nt: TGCAGTGCTAGAGCAGGCGGGGGGGCCGGGAATGAGCAGTTCTTC; CDR3aa: CSARAGGGAGNEQFF; abundance: .; j_gene: TRBJ2-1; v_gene: TRBV20-1; d_gene: TRBD2
CDR3nt: TGTGCCTCTATCGGAGGCTACGAGCAGTACTTC; CDR3aa: CASIGGYEQYF; abundance: few; j_gene: TRBJ2-7; v_gene: TRBV28; d_gene: .
CDR3nt: TGCGCCAGCAGAGGCTTAGCCAGCCAAGAGACCCAGTACTTC; CDR3aa: CASRGLASQETQYF; abundance: .; j_gene: TRBJ2-5; v_gene: TRBV5-1; d_gene: .
CDR3nt: TGTGCCAGCAGTCAGACTCCTAACTATGGCTACACCTTC; CDR3aa: CASSQTPNYGYTF; abundance: few; j_gene: TRBJ1-2; v_gene: TRBV6-1; d_gene: .
CDR3nt: TGTGCCAGCAGCCCTATGACCGGGACAGGGGCCGAGCAGTACTTC; CDR3aa: CASSPMTGTGAEQYF; abundance: .; j_gene: TRBJ2-7; v_gene: TRBV9; d_gene: TRBD1
CDR3nt: TGTGCCAGCAGCTCCCCTGTCGGGAGGGGGGACACTGAAGCTTTCTTT; CDR3aa: CASSSPVGRGDTEAFF; abundance: .; j_gene: TRBJ1-1; v_gene: TRBV7-9; d_gene: .
CDR3nt: TGTGCCAGCAGCCCCGTTTCGGCGGGCGAGACCCAGTACTTC; CDR3aa: CASSPVSAGETQYF; abundance: .; j_gene: TRBJ2-5; v_gene: TRBV12-3/TRBV12-4; d_gene: .
CDR3nt: TGTGCCACCAGTGTATATACGCAGTATTTT; CDR3aa: CATSVYTQYF; abundance: .; j_gene: TRBJ2-3; v_gene: TRBV24-1; d_gene: .
CDR3nt: TGTGCCAGCAGTCCCCGTCAGGAGATTAACTATGGCTACACCTTC; CDR3aa: CASSPRQEINYGYTF; abundance: .; j_gene: TRBJ1-2; v_gene: TRBV28; d_gene: .
CDR3nt: TGTGCCACCAGTGACCCAACTACAAACTCCTACAATGAGCAGTTCTTC; CDR3aa: CATSDPTTNSYNEQFF; abundance: .; j_gene: TRBJ2-1; v_gene: TRBV24-1; d_gene: .
CDR3nt: TGCGCCAGCAGCCAAGAATACTGGGGGGCCGGGGAGCAGTTCTTC; CDR3aa: CASSQEYWGAGEQFF; abundance: .; j_gene: TRBJ2-1; v_gene: TRBV4-3; d_gene: .
CDR3nt: TGCAGTGCTGGGTCTCCTAGCCACCCATCTGGAGATACGCAGTATTTT; CDR3aa: CSAGSPSHPSGDTQYF; abundance: .; j_gene: TRBJ2-3; v_gene: TRBV20-1; d_gene: .
CDR3nt: TGTGCCAGCAGCGTAACGGGGGGTTGGACGAATGAGCAGTACTTC; CDR3aa: CASSVTGGWTNEQYF; abundance: once; j_gene: TRBJ2-7; v_gene: TRBV9; d_gene: TRBD2
CDR3nt: TGTGCCAGCAGGACCCCAGGGTTCCAAGAGACCCAGTACTTC; CDR3aa: CASRTPGFQETQYF; abundance: .; j_gene: TRBJ2-5; v_gene: TRBV2; d_gene: .